The 23 T cell receptor beta chains below come from one sample, sequenced in a study of T cells in localized non-small cell lung cancer. Libraries were prepared by immunoSEQ multiplex PCR; TCRdb keeps only in-frame clonotypes and omits some of them. Of tens of thousands of clones in the sample, roughly 88% were seen once. The sequencing used PBMCs, collected before any cancer treatment. All receptors derive from a man between 40 and 69 years old with stage II lung adenocarcinoma.

The rearrangement joins TRBV19 to TRBJ2-7; a possible D gene is TRBD1 (6 bases). Germline CDR1 and CDR2: LNHDA and SQIVND (reference sequence). V lost 3 bases and J 4 bases, leaving 13 bases between the germline ends. CDR3 length: 14 amino acids. In DNA, the CDR3 is TGTGCCAGTAGTATGAGGGGGTCTTCATACGAGCAGTACTTC. It codes for CASSMRGSSYEQYF.

The genes are TRBV5-6 and TRBJ2-1; D is unclear. Trimming removed 0 bases at V and 0 bases at J, with 16 bases between. The CDR3 length is 18 residues. Germline CDR1 SGHDT, CDR2 YYEEEE. CDR3 protein: CASSLVRWMGSSYNEQFF. CDR3 DNA: TGTGCCAGCAGCTTGGTTCGGTGGATGGGCAGCTCCTACAATGAGCAGTTCTTC.

The CDR3 spells CASSPQRDEGYTF. CDR3 DNA sequence: TGTGCCAGCTCACCACAAAGGGACGAAGGCTACACCTTC. The chain uses TRBV18 and TRBJ1-2; D is perhaps TRBD1 (5 bases). V was clipped by 1 base and J by 8 bases, with 11 bases between them. Germline CDR1 and CDR2: KGHSH and LQKENI. This CDR3 comprises 13 residues.

V is TRBV9 and J is TRBJ1-2; 7 bases fit TRBD1. The length of the CDR3 is 14 residues. The J segment lost 4 bases and the V segment lost 3 bases, leaving 6 bases of the junction unmatched. Germline V CDR1 and CDR2: SGDLS, YYNGEE. CDR3 bases: TGTGCCAGCAGCGGACACAGGGGAGGCTATGGCTACACCTTC. It codes for CASSGHRGGYGYTF.

This chain uses TRBV19 with TRBJ1-3, with D hard to call. The CDR3 has 14 amino acids. Germline CDR1 and CDR2: LNHDA and SQIVND (reference sequence). Between the trimmed V and J ends, which lost 6 bases and 1 base, there was a span of 10 bases. CDR3 sequence (DNA): TGTGCCAGTAGCCGGAGCATGTCTGGAAACACCATATATTTT. Translation gives CASSRSMSGNTIYF.

This chain joins TRBV29-1 and TRBJ2-7; 9 bases are shared with TRBD1. The J segment lost 1 base and the V segment lost 5 bases, leaving 6 bases of the junction unmatched. Germline lookup yields CDR1 SQVTM and CDR2 ANQGSEA. The CDR3 consists of 14 residues. The CDR3 sequence is CSVSGTGRSYEQYF. DNA for the CDR3: TGCAGCGTTTCCGGGACAGGGCGATCCTACGAGCAGTACTTC.

The V call is TRBV2, the J call TRBJ2-2; no clear D. The CDR3 is 12 amino acids. Trimming removed 7 bases from V and 5 bases from J, with 8 bases in between. The germline CDR1 and CDR2 sequences are SNHLY and FYNNEI. CDR3 coding DNA: TGTGCCAGCAACGAGCGTACCGGGGAGCTGTTTTTT. Translating gives CASNERTGELFF. The whole variable domain, filled in from reference TRBV2 and TRBJ2-2, reads EPEVTQTPSHQVTQMGQEVILRCVPISNHLYFYWYRQILGQKVEFLVSFYNNEISEKSEIFDDQFSVERPDGSNFTLKIRSTKLEDSAMYFCASNERTGELFFGEGSRLTVL.

The chain couples TRBV7-9 to TRBJ1-6, with 11 bases aligning to TRBD1. The V and J ends lost 6 bases and 9 bases, in that order; junction bases with no gene match: 4. CDR3 length equals 14 residues. Germline loops: CDR1 SEHNR, CDR2 FQNEAQ (reference sequence). In nucleotides, the CDR3 is TGTGCCAGCAGTCCGGGACAGGGGGGTTCACCCCTCCACTTT. It is translated as CASSPGQGGSPLHF.

The chain joins TRBV18 to TRBJ1-3; D unresolved. V was pared by 6 bases and J by 1 base, with 13 bases between. This CDR3 contains 15 residues. Germline values: CDR1 KGHSH, CDR2 LQKENI. The CDR3 loop is CASSIGQASGNTIYF. CDR3 bases: TGTGCCAGCTCCATCGGTCAGGCGTCTGGAAACACCATATATTTT.

V usage is TRBV13 and J usage is TRBJ2-1, with 14 nucleotides matching TRBD2. Trimming cost V 8 bases and J 7 bases; bases outside gene matches: 10. Per germline, CDR1 PRHDT and CDR2 FYEKMQ (reference sequence). The length of the CDR3 is 16 residues. Written as DNA, the CDR3 is TGTGCCAGCCGCCGACGCGGGACTAGCGGGGGAAATGAGCAGTTCTTC. It translates to CASRRRGTSGGNEQFF. The full variable domain, completed using reference TRBV13 and TRBJ2-1, is AAGVIQSPRHLIKEKRETATLKCYPIPRHDTVYWYQQGPGQDPQFLISFYEKMQSDKGSIPDRFSAQQFSDYHSELNMSSLELGDSALYFCASRRRGTSGGNEQFFGPGTRLTVL.

This chain joins TRBV5-4 and TRBJ2-1; 9 nucleotides align to TRBD1. The length of the CDR3 is 20 residues. The J segment lost 2 bases and the V segment lost 2 bases, leaving 17 bases of the junction unmatched. CDR1 and CDR2 (germline): SGHNT, YYREEE (reference sequence). This CDR3 reads CASSFPNRDRVLGAYNEQFF. The CDR3 coding sequence is TGTGCCAGCAGCTTTCCGAATCGGGACAGGGTTCTTGGGGCCTACAATGAGCAGTTCTTC.

The chain joins TRBV28 to TRBJ1-5; a weak D match, TRBD1 (5 bases). V gave up 2 bases and J gave up 5 bases, with 13 bases separating them. Looked up from germline, CDR1 is MDHEN and CDR2 is SYDVKM. The CDR3 extends over 15 amino acids. CDR3 in DNA: TGTGCCAGCAGTTTAGGAACAGGTCGGGATCAGCCCCAGCATTTT. Residues: CASSLGTGRDQPQHF. The entire variable domain, with the rest obtained from reference TRBV28 and TRBJ1-5, is as follows: DVKVTQSSRYLVKRTGEKVFLECVQDMDHENMFWYRQDPGLGLRLIYFSYDVKMKEKGDIPEGYSVSREKKERFSLILESASTNQTSMYLCASSLGTGRDQPQHFGDGTRLSIL.

This chain links TRBV6-6 with TRBJ2-7, with 7 nucleotides matching TRBD1. The CDR3 contains 13 residues. Germline CDR1 reads MNHNY; CDR2 reads SVGAGI (reference sequence). V gave up 5 bases and J gave up 7 bases; unmatched junction bases: 8. In nucleotides, the CDR3 is TGTGCCAGCAGTGAGACAGGGATCGGTGAGCAGTACTTC. Translation gives CASSETGIGEQYF.

The chain has TRBV19 and TRBJ1-5, with D tentatively TRBD1 (5 bases). Trimming took 4 bases from V and 4 from J, leaving 23 bases between them. The CDR3 has 18 residues. Germline CDR1 and CDR2: LNHDA and SQIVND (reference sequence). The DNA of the CDR3 is TGTGCCAGTAGTAAAAACCCTACCGGGGACCGAGGGAATCAGCCCCAGCATTTT. This translates into CASSKNPTGDRGNQPQHF.

The V and J genes are TRBV28 and TRBJ2-7; TRBD1 is a possible D gene (6 bases). CDR1 and CDR2 from the germline V gene are MDHEN and SYDVKM. This CDR3 has 14 residues. V dropped 8 bases and J dropped 0 bases, with 14 bases sitting between them. CDR3 nucleotides: TGTGCCAGCCGCAGCTCACAGGGCTCCTACGAGCAGTACTTC. It is translated as CASRSSQGSYEQYF. The whole variable domain, remainder taken from reference TRBV28 and TRBJ2-7, is DVKVTQSSRYLVKRTGEKVFLECVQDMDHENMFWYRQDPGLGLRLIYFSYDVKMKEKGDIPEGYSVSREKKERFSLILESASTNQTSMYLCASRSSQGSYEQYFGPGTRLTVT.

V gene TRBV30 combines with J gene TRBJ2-5; maybe TRBD2 (7 bases). CDR1 and CDR2 (germline): GTSNPN, SVGIG (reference sequence). The V end lost 4 bases, the J end lost 5 bases, and 11 bases lay between the germline ends. This CDR3 spans 12 amino acids. The CDR3 DNA sequence: TGTGCCTGGACGGGGGGCGGGGAGACCCAGTACTTC. It is translated as CAWTGGGETQYF.

The chain is built from TRBV27 and TRBJ1-2; the D is unclear. CDR1 is MNHEY, CDR2 SMNVEV, per germline (reference sequence). The CDR3 runs to 16 residues. Between the trimmed V and J ends, which lost 3 bases and 0 bases, there was a span of 14 bases. CDR3 nucleotides: TGTGCCAGCAGTTTGGGCCCGGGGAAAGCTAACTATGGCTACACCTTC. Its protein product is CASSLGPGKANYGYTF.

V gene TRBV2 combines with J gene TRBJ2-7; no clear D gene. CDR3 size: 13 residues. Germline assignment: CDR1 SNHLY and CDR2 FYNNEI. V was cut by 3 bases and J by 9 bases, with 15 bases left in between. This chain's CDR3 is CASSDSQLLGQYF. CDR3 DNA: TGTGCCAGCAGTGATTCACAGCTGCTAGGGCAGTACTTC.

This chain links TRBV5-6 with TRBJ2-2; tentatively, D is TRBD1 or TRBD2 (5 bases each). The CDR3 loop spans 13 amino acids. Trimming removed 9 bases from V and 4 bases from J, with 13 bases in between. Germline CDR1 SGHDT, CDR2 YYEEEE. The CDR3 region is CATSRAGTGELFF. The CDR3 DNA reads TGTGCCACCTCCAGGGCGGGCACCGGGGAGCTGTTTTTT.

The J gene is TRBJ1-2, the V gene TRBV2, with a tentative D call TRBD1 (5 bases). The V gene's germline CDR1 is SNHLY and CDR2 FYNNEI. Trimming removed 5 bases from V and 6 bases from J, with 13 bases in between. CDR3 length: 13 residues. This CDR3 reads CASSPGLIDGYTF. The CDR3 bases are TGTGCCAGCAGTCCAGGGTTGATCGATGGCTACACCTTC.

The V and J genes are TRBV5-4 and TRBJ1-1; D remains ambiguous. Trimming shortened V by 4 bases and J by 6 bases, and 16 bases separated the two germline ends. The germline V gene encodes CDR1 SGHNT and CDR2 YYREEE (reference sequence). The CDR3 is 14 amino acids. CDR3 residues: CASSDTGLHSEAFF. Here the CDR3 DNA reads TGTGCCAGCAGCGATACGGGCCTTCATTCTGAAGCTTTCTTT.

This clone was counted a few times. The chain carries TRBV11-1 and TRBJ2-7; 8 bases are a match to TRBD1. CDR3 length: 18 amino acids. CDR1 is SGHAT and CDR2 is FQDESV in the germline V gene (reference sequence). J gave up 1 base and V 2 bases, and 13 bases lay outside the gene matches. The CDR3, as DNA: TGTGCCAGCAGCTTATTGTGGGCCCCAGGGGGCGAATCCTACGAGCAGTACTTC. Its translation: CASSLLWAPGGESYEQYF.

The chain links TRBV6-6 to TRBJ1-1; D may be TRBD1 (5 bases). The germline V gene has CDR1 MNHNY and CDR2 SVGAGI (reference sequence). The CDR3 extends over 13 amino acids. V lost 7 bases and J 4 bases, leaving 13 bases between the germline ends. CDR3 loop: CASTYGASTEAFF. CDR3 nucleotides: TGTGCCAGCACCTACGGGGCATCCACTGAAGCTTTCTTT.